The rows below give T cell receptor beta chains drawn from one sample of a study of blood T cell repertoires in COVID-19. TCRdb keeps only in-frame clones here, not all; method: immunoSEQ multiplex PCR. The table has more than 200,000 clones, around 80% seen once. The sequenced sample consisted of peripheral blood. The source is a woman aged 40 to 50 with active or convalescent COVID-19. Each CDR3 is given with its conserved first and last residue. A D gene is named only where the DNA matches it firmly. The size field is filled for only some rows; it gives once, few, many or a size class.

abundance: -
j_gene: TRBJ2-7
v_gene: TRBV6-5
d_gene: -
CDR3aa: CASSPSRLGQYF
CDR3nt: TGTGCCAGCAGCCCCTCCAGGTTGGGGCAGTACTTC

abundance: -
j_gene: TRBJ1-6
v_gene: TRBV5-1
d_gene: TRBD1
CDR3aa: CASSWAVTGTAYNSPLHF
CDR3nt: TGCGCCAGCAGCTGGGCGGTTACCGGGACAGCTTATAATTCACCCCTCCACTTT

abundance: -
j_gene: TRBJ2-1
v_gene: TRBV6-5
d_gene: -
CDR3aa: CASSSGDWINEQFF
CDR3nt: TGTGCCAGCAGTTCCGGGGACTGGATAAATGAGCAGTTCTTC

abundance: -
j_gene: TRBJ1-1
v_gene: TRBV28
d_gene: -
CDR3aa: CASSPPGVVLHTEAFF
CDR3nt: TGTGCCAGCAGTCCTCCCGGTGTGGTTCTCCACACTGAAGCTTTCTTT

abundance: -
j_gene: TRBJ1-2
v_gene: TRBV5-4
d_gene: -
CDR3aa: CASSLDLGGSYGYTF
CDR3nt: TGTGCCAGCAGCTTGGATCTGGGCGGGAGCTATGGCTACACCTTC

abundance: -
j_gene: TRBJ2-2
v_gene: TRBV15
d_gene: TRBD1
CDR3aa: CATSRDSGGTGNTGELFF
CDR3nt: TGTGCCACCAGCAGAGATTCAGGCGGGACAGGGAACACCGGGGAGCTGTTTTTT

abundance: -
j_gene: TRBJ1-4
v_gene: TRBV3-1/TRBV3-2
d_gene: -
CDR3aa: CASSQDLQARNEKLFF
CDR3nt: TGTGCCAGCAGCCAAGACCTCCAGGCGCGTAATGAAAAACTGTTTTTT

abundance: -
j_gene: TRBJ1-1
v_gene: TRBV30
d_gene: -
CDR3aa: CAWSVRGDTEAFF
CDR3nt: TGTGCCTGGAGTGTACGGGGGGACACTGAAGCTTTCTTT

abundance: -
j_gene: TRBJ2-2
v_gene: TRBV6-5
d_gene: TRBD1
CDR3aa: CASRTGGPNTGELFF
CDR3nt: TGTGCCAGCAGAACAGGGGGCCCGAACACCGGGGAGCTGTTTTTT

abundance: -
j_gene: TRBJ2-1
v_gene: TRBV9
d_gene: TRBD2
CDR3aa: CASSADGGAFNEQFF
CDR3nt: TGTGCCAGCAGCGCCGACGGGGGGGCCTTCAATGAGCAGTTCTTC

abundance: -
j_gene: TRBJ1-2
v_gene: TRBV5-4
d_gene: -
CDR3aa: CASSLSTVTYGYTF
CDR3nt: TGTGCCAGCAGCTTGAGCACAGTAACCTATGGCTACACCTTC

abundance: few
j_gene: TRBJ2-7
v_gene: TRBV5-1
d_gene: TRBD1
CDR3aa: CASSVLGQGIYEQYF
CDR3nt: TGCGCCAGCAGCGTATTGGGACAGGGGATCTACGAGCAGTACTTC

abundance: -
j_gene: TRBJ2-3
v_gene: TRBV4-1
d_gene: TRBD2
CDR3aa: CASSSLAGGGDTQYF
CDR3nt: TGCGCCAGCAGCTCCTTAGCGGGGGGGGGAGATACGCAGTATTTT

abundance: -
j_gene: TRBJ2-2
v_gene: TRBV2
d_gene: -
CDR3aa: CARKGLRNTGELFF
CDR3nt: TGTGCCAGAAAGGGACTTCGGAACACCGGGGAGCTGTTTTTT

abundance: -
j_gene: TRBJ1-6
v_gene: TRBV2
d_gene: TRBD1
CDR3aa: CASSEGTGISPLHF
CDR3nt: TGTGCCAGCAGTGAGGGGACAGGGATCTCACCCCTCCACTTT

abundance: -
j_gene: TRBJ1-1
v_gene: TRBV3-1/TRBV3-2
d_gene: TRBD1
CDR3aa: CASSHSGQGGTEAFF
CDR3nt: TGTGCCAGCAGCCATTCTGGACAGGGGGGGACTGAAGCTTTCTTT

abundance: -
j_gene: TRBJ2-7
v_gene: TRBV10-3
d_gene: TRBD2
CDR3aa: CATLAGALDEQYF
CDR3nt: TGTGCCACCTTAGCGGGGGCCCTTGACGAGCAGTACTTC

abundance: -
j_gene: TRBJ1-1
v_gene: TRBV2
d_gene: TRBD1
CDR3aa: CANTRGGIVTGLPTEAFF
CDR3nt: TGTGCCAACACTAGGGGTGGAATTGTGACAGGGCTACCCACTGAAGCTTTCTTT

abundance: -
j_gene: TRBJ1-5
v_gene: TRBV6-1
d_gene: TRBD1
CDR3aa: CASSDTGVQPQHF
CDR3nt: TGTGCCAGCAGTGATACAGGGGTGCAGCCCCAGCATTTT

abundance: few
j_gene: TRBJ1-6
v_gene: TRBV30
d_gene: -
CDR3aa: CAWSSGENSPLHF
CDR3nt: TGTGCCTGGAGTTCAGGGGAAAATTCACCCCTCCACTTT

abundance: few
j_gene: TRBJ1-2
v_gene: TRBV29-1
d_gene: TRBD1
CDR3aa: CSVDVGQGSGYTF
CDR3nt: TGCAGCGTTGATGTCGGACAGGGTTCTGGCTACACCTTC

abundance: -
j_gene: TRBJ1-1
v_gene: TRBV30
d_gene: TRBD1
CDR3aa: CAWNTGGTEAFF
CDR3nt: TGTGCCTGGAACACAGGGGGCACTGAAGCTTTCTTT

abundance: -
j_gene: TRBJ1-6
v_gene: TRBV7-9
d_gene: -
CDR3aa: CASSLIASGDSPLHF
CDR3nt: TGTGCCAGCAGCTTAATCGCGTCAGGGGATTCACCCCTCCACTTT

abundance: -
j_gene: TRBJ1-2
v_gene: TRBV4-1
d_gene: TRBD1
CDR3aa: CASSPTGGRNHGYTF
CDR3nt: TGCGCCAGCAGCCCGACAGGGGGCAGGAATCATGGCTACACCTTC

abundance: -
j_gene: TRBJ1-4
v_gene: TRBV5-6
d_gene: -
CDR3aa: CASSWGLRGTSNEKLFF
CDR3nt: TGTGCCAGCAGTTGGGGGTTAAGAGGGACATCTAATGAAAAACTGTTTTTT

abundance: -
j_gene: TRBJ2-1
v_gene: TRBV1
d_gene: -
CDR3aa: CTSSQGPSGGKGEQFF
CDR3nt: TGCACCAGCAGCCAAGGACCTAGCGGGGGCAAAGGGGAGCAGTTCTTC

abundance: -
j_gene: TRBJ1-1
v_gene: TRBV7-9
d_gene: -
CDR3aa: CASSLSGDTEAFF
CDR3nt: TGTGCCAGCAGCTTATCCGGTGACACTGAAGCTTTCTTT

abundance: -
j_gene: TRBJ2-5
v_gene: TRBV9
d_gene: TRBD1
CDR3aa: CASSASGTGTRTQYF
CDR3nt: TGTGCCAGCAGCGCCTCCGGGACAGGGACTCGGACCCAGTACTTC

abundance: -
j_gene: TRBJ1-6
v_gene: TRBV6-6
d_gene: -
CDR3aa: CASSYSPGLNSPLHF
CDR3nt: TGTGCCAGCAGTTACTCGCCAGGGCTTAATTCACCCCTCCACTTT

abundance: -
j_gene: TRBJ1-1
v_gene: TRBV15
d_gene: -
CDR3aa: CATGALGSKNTEAFF
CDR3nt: TGTGCCACCGGGGCTTTGGGCAGTAAGAACACTGAAGCTTTCTTT

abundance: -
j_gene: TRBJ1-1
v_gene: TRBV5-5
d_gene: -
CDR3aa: CASSLRVSEAFF
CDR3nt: TGTGCCAGCAGCCTCAGGGTGAGTGAAGCTTTCTTT

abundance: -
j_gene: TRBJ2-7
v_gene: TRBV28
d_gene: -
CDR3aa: CASSFKLSGIQGYEQYF
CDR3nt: TGTGCCAGCAGTTTTAAACTATCGGGTATCCAGGGCTACGAGCAGTACTTC

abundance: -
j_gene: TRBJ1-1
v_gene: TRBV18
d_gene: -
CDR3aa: CASSRNTGTEAFF
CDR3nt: TGTGCCAGTTCTCGTAACACGGGGACTGAAGCTTTCTTT